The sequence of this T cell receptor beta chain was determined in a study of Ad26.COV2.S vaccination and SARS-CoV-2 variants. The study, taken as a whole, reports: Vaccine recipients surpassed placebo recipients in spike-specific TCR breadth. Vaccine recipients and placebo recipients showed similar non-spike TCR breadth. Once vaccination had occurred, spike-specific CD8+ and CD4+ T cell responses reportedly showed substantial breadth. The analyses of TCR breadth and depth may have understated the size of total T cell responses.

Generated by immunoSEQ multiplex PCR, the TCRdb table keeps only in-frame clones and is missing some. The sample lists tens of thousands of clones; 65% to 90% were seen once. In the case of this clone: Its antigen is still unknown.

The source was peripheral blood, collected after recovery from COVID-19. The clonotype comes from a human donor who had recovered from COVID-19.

CDR3 loop: CASSLAQETQYF. The DNA of the CDR3 is TGCGCCAGCAGCTTGGCCCAAGAGACCCAGTACTTC. This chain links TRBV5-1 with TRBJ2-5; D call uncertain. The V gene lost 0 bases and the J gene lost 1 base, with 1 base spanning the gap. Germline values: CDR1 SGHRS, CDR2 YFSETQ. The CDR3 consists of 12 residues.